Listed here are 24 T cell receptor beta chains from one sample, sequenced in a study of PD-1 blockade in classical Hodgkin lymphoma. Profiling relied on immunoSEQ multiplex PCR, and the TCRdb table lists in-frame clones only, not all of them. The data hold around 10,000 clones, with 70% to 80% observed a single time. Brentuximab vedotin exposure varied among the patients, all of whom had relapsed after autologous stem cell transplantation. This material consisted of peripheral blood mononuclear cells (PBMCs), taken before the second cycle of nivolumab. The receptor source for this set is a human donor with classical Hodgkin lymphoma.

This chain joins TRBV2 and TRBJ1-2; D is uncertain. The CDR3 is 14 amino acids. CDR1 SNHLY and CDR2 FYNNEI come from the germline V gene. V lost 6 bases and J lost 8, with 19 bases in between. The CDR3 region has the DNA TGTGCCAGCAGAGGTGCCAACCCTACGGGGGGCTACACCTTC. Protein: CASRGANPTGGYTF.

The chain carries TRBV6-6 and TRBJ2-1; D gene ambiguous. V lost 8 bases and J 0 bases, leaving 8 bases between the germline ends. Germline CDR1 MNHNY, CDR2 SVGAGI (reference sequence). The CDR3 sequence is 13 residues long. In DNA, the CDR3 is TGTGCCAGCTTCGACGGCTCCTACAATGAGCAGTTCTTC. It translates to CASFDGSYNEQFF.

The chain combines TRBV7-9 with TRBJ2-7; 8 bases match TRBD1. The V gene's germline CDR1 is SEHNR and CDR2 FQNEAQ (reference sequence). The CDR3 totals 15 residues. V was clipped by 5 bases and J by 3 bases; unmatched bases: 9. The CDR3 nucleotides read TGTGCCAGCAGCCCCGGGACAGGAGTCCTCTACGAGCAGTACTTC. Translating gives CASSPGTGVLYEQYF.

The chain joins TRBV6-4 to TRBJ2-1, with TRBD2 identical over 10 bases. Germline V gene sequence: CDR1 MRHNA, CDR2 SNTAGT. The CDR3 is 15 amino acids. J lost 1 base, V lost 3 bases, and 0 bases had no gene match. As DNA, the CDR3 is TGTGCCAGCAGTGAGACTAGCGGGTCCTACAATGAGCAGTTCTTC. This encodes CASSETSGSYNEQFF.

The chain employs TRBV19 and TRBJ1-5, with D possibly TRBD1 on 5 matching bases. The V end lost 3 bases, the J end lost 4 bases, and 7 bases lay between the germline ends. This CDR3 has 13 amino acids. CDR1 is LNHDA and CDR2 is SQIVND in the germline V gene (reference sequence). CDR3 sequence: CASSMRTNQPQHF. The DNA of the CDR3 is TGTGCCAGTAGTATGAGGACAAATCAGCCCCAGCATTTT.

The chain recombines TRBV5-6 with TRBJ2-1, with 11 bases aligning to TRBD2. The length of the CDR3 is 18 residues. With V trimmed by 1 base and J by 0 bases, 6 bases remained unmatched. CDR1 and CDR2 (germline): SGHDT, YYEEEE. The CDR3 nucleotides are TGTGCCAGCAGCTTGCCTAGCGGGAGGCCCAACTCCTACAATGAGCAGTTCTTC. This gives the protein CASSLPSGRPNSYNEQFF.

The genes are TRBV7-9 and TRBJ1-1; D possibly corresponds to TRBD1 (6 bases). The CDR3 sequence is 16 residues long. The V and J ends lost 5 bases and 1 base respectively, with 17 bases between them. Germline CDR1 reads SEHNR; CDR2 reads FQNEAQ (reference sequence). In DNA form, the CDR3 reads TGTGCCAGCAGCGTACTTACGGGGGCAGGGAACACTGAAGCTTTCTTT. It is translated as CASSVLTGAGNTEAFF.

The rearrangement uses TRBV15 and TRBJ1-2; the D is unclear. The length of the CDR3 is 16 residues. Trimming took off 5 bases at V and 5 bases at J, with 21 bases between the two ends. Per the germline V gene, CDR1 is LNHNV and CDR2 is YYDKDF (reference sequence). DNA of the CDR3: TGTGCCACCAGCCCCCGGGAACACGATGCTGAATATGGCTACACCTTC. This encodes CATSPREHDAEYGYTF.

V gene TRBV4-2 combines with J gene TRBJ2-1; 7 positions agree with TRBD2. The CDR3 is 18 residues long. The ends lost 1 base at V and 2 bases at J; junction bases unmatched: 11. Germline CDR1 reads LGHNA; CDR2 reads YNFKEQ. CDR3 nucleotide sequence: TGTGCCAGCAGCCAAGTTCTCGAGCTAGCGGCGACCTACAATGAGCAGTTCTTC. It is translated as CASSQVLELAATYNEQFF.

CDR3 residues: CASSVSSGITYNEQFF. Written as DNA, the CDR3 is TGTGCCAGCAGCGTATCTAGCGGAATCACCTACAATGAGCAGTTCTTC. This sequence joins TRBV9 and TRBJ2-1; the match to TRBD2 covers 7 bases. Trimming removed 1 base from V and 2 bases from J; junction bases left unmatched: 6. Germline V gives CDR1 SGDLS, CDR2 YYNGEE. This CDR3 spans 16 amino acids.

In its sample, this clone was seen a few times. The rearrangement uses TRBV6-9 and TRBJ2-7, with a tentative D call TRBD1 (5 bases). Trimming took off 4 bases at V and 5 bases at J, with 12 bases between the two ends. This CDR3 region has 13 residues. The V gene's germline CDR1 is MNHGY and CDR2 SVAAGI. CDR3 DNA sequence: TGTGCCAGCAGTTCGGGCACCAGGGACGAGCAGTACTTC. This gives the protein CASSSGTRDEQYF.

Only a few counts were recorded for this clone. The rearrangement joins TRBV19 to TRBJ2-7; 8 bases fit TRBD2. From germline, CDR1 is LNHDA and CDR2 SQIVND (reference sequence). V lost 5 bases and J lost 5; bases outside the gene matches: 8. CDR3 length equals 14 residues. The CDR3 reads CASSSAGVSHEQYF. The CDR3 nucleotides read TGTGCCAGTAGTTCAGCGGGAGTTTCCCACGAGCAGTACTTC.

The V call is TRBV18, the J call TRBJ2-3, with D possibly being TRBD1 (6 bases). V gave up 5 bases and J gave up 1 base, with 13 bases separating them. Germline CDR1 and CDR2: KGHSH and LQKENI. The CDR3 totals 15 residues. CDR3 in amino acids: CASSDRSWGTDTQYF. In nucleotides, the CDR3 is TGTGCCAGCTCAGACAGGTCTTGGGGCACAGATACGCAGTATTTT.

The CDR3 spells CSVAQANQGGYGYTF. The CDR3 DNA is TGCAGCGTTGCACAGGCTAACCAAGGGGGCTATGGCTACACCTTC. The chain recombines TRBV29-1 with TRBJ1-2; a possible D gene is TRBD1 (6 bases). The germline V gene has CDR1 SQVTM and CDR2 ANQGSEA. V lost 4 bases, J lost 4 bases, and 19 bases lay in between. The length of the CDR3 is 15 residues.

The chain links TRBV11-2 to TRBJ2-7; no clear D. Germline lookup yields CDR1 SGHAT and CDR2 FQNNGV. V lost 5 bases and J lost 3, with 8 bases in between. There are 12 residues in the CDR3. This chain's CDR3 is CASSPLRYEQYF. CDR3 nucleotides: TGTGCCAGCAGCCCCCTCCGCTACGAGCAGTACTTC. Complete variable domain (other parts from reference TRBV11-2 and TRBJ2-7): EAGVAQSPRYKIIEKRQSVAFWCNPISGHATLYWYQQILGQGPKLLIQFQNNGVVDDSQLPKDRFSAERLKGVDSTLKIQPAKLEDSAVYLCASSPLRYEQYFGPGTRLTVT.

The rearrangement joins TRBV2 to TRBJ2-3, with TRBD1 as a possible D gene (6 bases). The CDR3 loop spans 13 amino acids. V dropped 6 bases and J dropped 2 bases, with 9 bases sitting between them. Germline CDR1 SNHLY, CDR2 FYNNEI. The CDR3 DNA sequence: TGTGCCAGCAGGGGGGACAACACAGATACGCAGTATTTT. Its translation is CASRGDNTDTQYF.

This rearrangement joins TRBV18 to TRBJ2-1; 11 bases are a match to TRBD1. Looked up from germline, CDR1 is KGHSH and CDR2 is LQKENI. Trimming at V came to 4 bases and at J to 7 bases, leaving 9 bases not matched to a gene. CDR3 length: 16 amino acids. The CDR3 loop reads CASSRTGTGGVNEQFF. The DNA of the CDR3 is TGTGCCAGCTCACGAACCGGGACAGGGGGGGTGAATGAGCAGTTCTTC.

This chain uses TRBV7-9 with TRBJ2-1; TRBD1 might be the D (6 bases). Trimming stripped 5 bases from V and 0 bases from J, with 23 bases between. Germline CDR1 is SEHNR and CDR2 is FQNEAQ (reference sequence). This CDR3 is 19 amino acids long. The CDR3 region has the DNA TGTGCCAGCAGCCCGAGCTGGGGGCAGGACCCGAGCTCCTACAATGAGCAGTTCTTC. Residues: CASSPSWGQDPSSYNEQFF.

This rearrangement joins TRBV30 to TRBJ1-2; D unresolved. V was cut by 4 bases and J by 0 bases, with 12 bases left in between. The CDR3 has 14 residues. CDR1 is GTSNPN, CDR2 SVGIG, per germline (reference sequence). In DNA form, the CDR3 reads TGTGCCTGGAACAGAGGACGGCCTAACTATGGCTACACCTTC. Protein: CAWNRGRPNYGYTF.

V and J are TRBV19 and TRBJ1-1; 7 positions match TRBD1. The CDR3 loop spans 16 amino acids. Trimming removed 4 bases from V and 5 bases from J; junction bases left unmatched: 13. Per the germline V gene, CDR1 is LNHDA and CDR2 is SQIVND (reference sequence). Here the CDR3 reads CASSTLTGFGRTEAFF. DNA of the CDR3: TGTGCCAGTAGTACTCTGACAGGGTTTGGTAGGACTGAAGCTTTCTTT.

The V call is TRBV2, the J call TRBJ1-5; D not certain. This CDR3 spans 15 amino acids. The V gene's germline CDR1 is SNHLY and CDR2 FYNNEI. Trimming removed 4 bases from V and 3 bases from J, with 13 bases in between. CDR3 region: CASSGLKQPNQPQHF. CDR3 coding DNA: TGTGCCAGCAGTGGTCTAAAACAACCCAATCAGCCCCAGCATTTT.

The chain couples TRBV4-2 to TRBJ1-1; no definite D call. The CDR3 is 11 amino acids. V gave up 3 bases and J gave up 4 bases, with 3 bases separating them. Per the germline V gene, CDR1 is LGHNA and CDR2 is YNFKEQ. The CDR3 bases are TGTGCCAGCAGCCAGGGCACTGAAGCTTTCTTT. Translation: CASSQGTEAFF.

V is TRBV4-2 and J is TRBJ2-7; 7 nucleotides line up with TRBD2. The ends lost 0 bases at V and 2 bases at J; junction bases unmatched: 7. The germline gives CDR1 LGHNA, CDR2 YNFKEQ. The CDR3 extends over 16 amino acids. The CDR3 here is CASSQDLSGTPYEQYF. The DNA for the CDR3 is TGTGCCAGCAGCCAAGATCTAAGCGGGACCCCCTACGAGCAGTACTTC.

This rearrangement joins TRBV7-3 to TRBJ2-1; 12 nucleotides agree with TRBD2. Per the germline V gene, CDR1 is SGHTA and CDR2 is FQGTGA. The trim removed 1 base at V and 6 bases at J, leaving 16 bases unmatched. The CDR3 is 20 residues long. The CDR3 is CASSLIPLAGGLYLRNEQFF. In DNA, the CDR3 is TGTGCCAGCAGCTTAATTCCCCTAGCGGGAGGGCTTTATCTACGCAATGAGCAGTTCTTC.